A selection of T cell receptor beta chains follows, all from one sample in a study of T cells in localized non-small cell lung cancer. This table comes from immunoSEQ multiplex PCR, and its TCRdb copy is limited to in-frame clones, with some not included. The data hold about 6,300 clones, with roughly 15% observed a single time. The sequenced sample was normal lung tissue next to the tumor, obtained before any cancer treatment. These receptors all stem from a male donor aged 60 or over with stage II squamous cell lung carcinoma. The CDR3 runs from the conserved cysteine through the conserved F or W. The D gene is left open where the match is weak. The size field is filled for only some rows; it gives once, few, many or a size class.

length | J | size | D | V | CDR3 | DNA
14 | TRBJ1-1 | few | TRBD1 | TRBV6-8 | CASTRQGARTEAFF | TGTGCCAGCACTCGACAGGGGGCGCGAACTGAAGCTTTCTTT
12 | TRBJ1-1 | few | - | TRBV19 | CASRIRSTEAFF | TGTGCCAGTAGAATACGGTCCACTGAAGCTTTCTTT
13 | TRBJ1-4 | few | TRBD1 | TRBV7-2 | CASSSRQGEKLFF | TGTGCCAGCAGCTCCCGACAGGGGGAAAAACTGTTTTTT
13 | TRBJ1-2 | - | - | TRBV29-1 | CSVEDRNNYGYTF | TGCAGCGTTGAAGATCGGAATAACTATGGCTACACCTTC
14 | TRBJ1-2 | - | TRBD1 | TRBV28 | CASSLGQGNYGYTF | TGTGCCAGCAGTCTAGGACAGGGGAACTATGGCTACACCTTC
13 | TRBJ1-4 | few | - | TRBV19 | CASSMVPNEKLFF | TGTGCCAGTAGTATGGTCCCGAATGAAAAACTGTTTTTT
16 | TRBJ2-2 | - | TRBD1 | TRBV18 | CASSLSRDRAAGELFF | TGTGCCAGCTCACTTTCCCGGGACAGGGCCGCCGGGGAGCTGTTTTTT
14 | TRBJ2-7 | few | TRBD1 | TRBV11-3 | CASSRDRGHYEQYF | TGTGCCAGCAGCCGGGACAGGGGGCACTACGAGCAGTACTTC
15 | TRBJ1-5 | medium-sized | TRBD1 | TRBV11-3 | CASSPNTGGGQPQHF | TGTGCCAGCAGCCCAAATACAGGGGGCGGTCAGCCCCAGCATTTT
15 | TRBJ2-3 | - | TRBD2 | TRBV6-8 | CASSWLAGNTDTQYF | TGTGCCAGCAGTTGGCTAGCGGGGAACACAGATACGCAGTATTTT
15 | TRBJ2-2 | - | - | TRBV25-1 | CASSAGAANTGELFF | TGTGCCAGCAGTGCAGGGGCCGCGAACACCGGGGAGCTGTTTTTT
18 | TRBJ2-7 | few | TRBD1 | TRBV9 | CASSVDLDGQGHTYEQYF | TGTGCCAGCAGCGTAGACCTCGACGGACAGGGACATACCTACGAGCAGTACTTC
16 | TRBJ2-2 | few | TRBD2 | TRBV9 | CASSFGLAGGAGELFF | TGTGCCAGCAGCTTTGGACTAGCGGGGGGAGCAGGGGAGCTGTTTTTT
14 | TRBJ2-3 | few | - | TRBV11-3 | CASSLDLLTDTQYF | TGTGCCAGCAGCTTAGACCTACTCACAGATACGCAGTATTTT
15 | TRBJ1-1 | few | - | TRBV11-3 | CASRGHRNMNTEAFF | TGTGCCAGCAGGGGACACCGGAACATGAACACTGAAGCTTTCTTT
17 | TRBJ1-4 | few | - | TRBV11-3 | CASSPLGGVLANEKLFF | TGTGCCAGCAGCCCCCTTGGGGGGGTCCTTGCTAATGAAAAACTGTTTTTT
16 | TRBJ1-5 | few | TRBD1 | TRBV27 | CASSPLTGGANQPQHF | TGTGCCAGCAGTCCCTTGACAGGGGGGGCCAATCAGCCCCAGCATTTT
15 | TRBJ1-4 | - | TRBD1 | TRBV11-3 | CASSLSGTGVEKLFF | TGTGCCAGCAGCCTCTCCGGGACAGGGGTCGAAAAACTGTTTTTT
15 | TRBJ1-5 | - | - | TRBV11-3 | CASSSDGEGRQPQHF | TGTGCCAGCAGCTCGGACGGGGAAGGAAGGCAGCCCCAGCATTTT
13 | TRBJ1-1 | many | - | TRBV7-2 | CASSLNHGGRAFF | TGTGCCAGCAGCTTAAATCATGGAGGGCGGGCTTTCTTT
15 | TRBJ2-1 | - | - | TRBV9 | CASSVGGASYNEQFF | TGTGCCAGCAGCGTAGGGGGGGCCTCCTACAATGAGCAGTTCTTC
15 | TRBJ1-1 | few | - | TRBV5-1 | CASSQVTGGNTEAFF | TGCGCCAGCAGCCAAGTGACAGGAGGTAACACTGAAGCTTTCTTT
12 | TRBJ1-2 | medium-sized | - | TRBV9 | CASSQRGNGYTF | TGTGCCAGCAGTCAACGGGGGAATGGCTACACCTTC
13 | TRBJ1-5 | few | - | TRBV7-8 | CASSRTLNGPQHF | TGTGCCAGCAGCCGGACACTTAATGGGCCCCAGCATTTT
15 | TRBJ1-4 | few | TRBD1 | TRBV15 | CATSPPGQGNEKLFF | TGTGCCACCAGTCCTCCGGGACAGGGGAATGAAAAACTGTTTTTT
14 | TRBJ1-5 | - | - | TRBV11-3 | CASSFKQDNQPQHF | TGTGCCAGCAGCTTTAAACAGGACAATCAGCCCCAGCATTTT
15 | TRBJ2-7 | - | - | TRBV11-3 | CASSQELTDSYEQYF | TGTGCCAGCAGCCAGGAACTGACGGATTCCTACGAGCAGTACTTC
13 | TRBJ2-3 | - | - | TRBV23-1 | CASSLGRLDTQYF | TGCGCCAGCAGCTTGGGGAGGTTGGATACGCAGTATTTT
14 | TRBJ2-3 | - | - | TRBV9 | CASSRGRDTDTQYF | TGTGCCAGCAGCCGTGGTCGGGACACAGATACGCAGTATTTT
15 | TRBJ2-5 | - | TRBD1 | TRBV28 | CASSPTGAPEETQYF | TGTGCCAGCAGTCCGACAGGGGCTCCGGAAGAGACCCAGTACTTC
15 | TRBJ1-4 | - | - | TRBV5-1 | CASSGGQAGGEKLFF | TGCGCCAGCAGCGGAGGCCAGGCCGGGGGTGAAAAACTGTTTTTT
15 | TRBJ1-1 | - | - | TRBV28 | CASSMGLFMNTEAFF | TGTGCCAGCAGCATGGGACTTTTCATGAACACTGAAGCTTTCTTT
15 | TRBJ1-2 | medium-sized | TRBD1 | TRBV11-3 | CASSQNPGTGYGYTF | TGTGCCAGCAGCCAAAACCCCGGGACAGGCTATGGCTACACCTTC
15 | TRBJ2-3 | few | - | TRBV14 | CASSQRGVAADTQYF | TGTGCCAGCAGCCAGAGGGGAGTAGCTGCAGATACGCAGTATTTT
16 | TRBJ2-7 | few | - | TRBV14 | CASSQPSFGGSYEQYF | TGTGCCAGCAGCCAGCCCTCCTTCGGCGGGTCCTACGAGCAGTACTTC
12 | TRBJ2-1 | - | - | TRBV30 | CAGTSSYNEQFF | TGTGCCGGGACTTCCTCCTACAATGAGCAGTTCTTC
14 | TRBJ1-2 | medium-sized | TRBD1 | TRBV11-3 | CASSSSGGTYGYTF | TGTGCCAGCAGCTCTTCAGGGGGCACCTATGGCTACACCTTC
14 | TRBJ2-7 | few | TRBD2 | TRBV28 | CASFTSVLWGEQYF | TGTGCCAGCTTTACTAGCGTTCTCTGGGGCGAGCAGTACTTC
14 | TRBJ1-4 | few | TRBD1 | TRBV28 | CASSLDRGREKLFF | TGTGCCAGCAGTTTGGACAGGGGAAGGGAAAAACTGTTTTTT